This T cell receptor (beta chain) was recovered during a study of spatial heterogeneity in lung cancer. Study observations and caveats: The study found that expanded intratumoral alpha and beta TCR counts tracked tumor mutation counts.

Using its own MiXCR run on the 5' RACE reads, TCRdb lists one record per CDR3 protein. The table has some 6,900 distinct CDR3 sequences, about 14% seen once. The sample's time point: sample taken at primary tumor resection. This clonotype ranks as medium-sized (0.01 to 0.1%). Its antigen is unknown. The CDR3 totals 14 residues. The germline V and J ends were trimmed by 7 bases and 4 bases, with 19 bases remaining between them. The V gene's germline CDR1 is SQVTM and CDR2 ANQGSEA. This TCR was recovered from a male donor with early-stage non-small cell lung cancer. This rearrangement joins TRBV29-1 to TRBJ1-1, with D perhaps matching TRBD1 (5 bases). The source material was lung tumor tissue, sampled at surgery. CDR3: CSDILQGRGTEAFF. As DNA, the CDR3 is TGCAGCGACATACTCCAGGGACGGGGCACTGAAGCTTTCTTT.